The following is a TCR beta chain sequence with its context. Its antigen remains unknown. PCR used 60 Vbeta primers and 13 Jbeta primers. Profiling relied on immunoSEQ multiplex PCR, and the TCRdb table lists in-frame clones only, not all of them. The sample holds roughly 180,000 clones, 77% seen once. The data derive from a study of cytomegalovirus exposure and HLA in healthy donors. Study-wide results and caveats: A later analysis linked a missense DCLRE1C variant to TCR beta V- and J-gene trimming.

Between the trimmed V and J ends, which lost 3 bases and 4 bases, there was a span of 13 bases. Germline values: CDR1 SGHRS, CDR2 YFSETQ. This CDR3 comprises 14 residues. Material for sequencing was PBMCs. The V gene is TRBV5-1, the J gene TRBJ2-5; D is possibly TRBD2 (5 bases). This sequence was found in a young man in good health and CMV-seronegative. CDR3 nucleotides: TGCGCCAGCAGCTCGGGAAGGGCTAGAGAGACCCAGTACTTC. Translating it yields CASSSGRARETQYF. Full variable domain (outside the CDR3, taken from reference TRBV5-1 and TRBJ2-5): KAGVTQTPRYLIKTRGQQVTLSCSPISGHRSVSWYQQTPGQGLQFLFEYFSETQRNKGNFPGRFSGRQFSNSRSEMNVSTLELGDSALYLCASSSGRARETQYFGPGTRLLVL.